In this sample, the clone carrying this T cell receptor beta chain turned up once. As yet, its antigen is unknown. The missing conserved phenylalanine or tryptophan at the end of this CDR3 makes a read error likely. No DNA is shown, since the ends of the CDR3 on it are uncertain; the CDR3 is the one TCRdb lists. The study enrolled patients aged 18 to 65 with newly diagnosed hyperthyroidism of under 2 months' duration. Uncontrolled infection, other autoimmune disease, pregnancy and lactation each barred patients from inclusion. The CDR3 numbers 11 amino acids, ends counted. Germline CDR1 KGHDR, CDR2 SFDVKD. The data were obtained in a study of T cells in Graves' hyperthyroidism and ophthalmopathy. The TCR beta CDR3 regions underwent amplification using RNA transcripts as the source. HTBI primers were employed in a first-round RT-PCR of the TCR CDR3. TCRdb fed the multiplex PCR reads into MiXCR, producing one record per CDR3 protein. The sample includes hundreds of thousands of distinct CDR3 sequences, 46% of them seen just once.

Study results and limitations: In the analysis, a 13 V-J model separated ophthalmopathy from stable hyperthyroidism. Peripheral blood also featured most of the thyroid clonotypes expanded above 0.001.

The clonotype comes from a woman under 30 with Graves' hyperthyroidism. Sequenced sample: peripheral blood or thyroid tissue (not recorded which). V gene TRBV24-1 combines with J gene TRBJ2-7; TRBD1, the table's D call, was not compared with the DNA. CDR3 amino acids: CATSDGGQFDC.